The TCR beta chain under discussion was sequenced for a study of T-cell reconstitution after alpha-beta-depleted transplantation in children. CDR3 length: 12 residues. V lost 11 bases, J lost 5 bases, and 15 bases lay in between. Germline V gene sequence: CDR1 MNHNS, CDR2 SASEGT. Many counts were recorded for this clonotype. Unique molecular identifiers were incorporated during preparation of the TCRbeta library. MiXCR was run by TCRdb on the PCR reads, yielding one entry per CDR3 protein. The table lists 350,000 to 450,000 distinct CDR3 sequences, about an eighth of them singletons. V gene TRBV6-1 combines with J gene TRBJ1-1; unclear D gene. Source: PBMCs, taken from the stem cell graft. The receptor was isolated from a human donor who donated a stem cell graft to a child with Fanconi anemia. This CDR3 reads CAGRASGTEAFF. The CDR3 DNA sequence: TGTGCCGGCCGGGCTTCGGGAACTGAAGCTTTCTTT.